This passage covers 28 T cell receptor beta chains from one sample sequenced in a study of blood T cell repertoires in COVID-19. The protocol was immunoSEQ multiplex PCR, while the TCRdb copy is restricted to in-frame clones and leaves out a portion. The table shows some 180,000 clones, with under 90% occurring only once. Material for sequencing was peripheral blood. These receptors came from a woman at least 80 years old with acute or convalescent COVID-19.

The rearrangement uses TRBV30 and TRBJ1-2; the match to TRBD1 covers 7 bases. V shed 4 bases and J 0 bases; nucleotides not matched to a gene: 8. The CDR3 consists of 15 residues. CDR1 is GTSNPN, CDR2 SVGIG, per germline (reference sequence). The CDR3: CAWTGDRVANYGYTF. The CDR3 DNA is TGTGCCTGGACAGGCGACAGGGTCGCTAACTATGGCTACACCTTC.

This clone showed up just a few times. The V call is TRBV19, the J call TRBJ1-1, with unresolved D. Germline V CDR1 and CDR2: LNHDA, SQIVND (reference sequence). The length of the CDR3 is 12 residues. With 0 bases removed from V and 5 bases from J, the gap between germline ends came to 4 bases. CDR3: CASSIERTEAFF. The CDR3 nucleotides are TGTGCCAGTAGTATAGAGAGGACTGAAGCTTTCTTT.

The J gene is TRBJ2-1, the V gene TRBV27; 8 bases agree with TRBD2. The trim removed 2 bases at V and 6 bases at J, leaving 12 bases unmatched. This CDR3 contains 17 residues. Germline V lookup: CDR1 MNHEY, CDR2 SMNVEV (reference sequence). This CDR3 is CASSLPPGLGAFNEQFF. The CDR3 nucleotides are TGTGCCAGCAGTTTACCTCCGGGACTAGGTGCTTTCAATGAGCAGTTCTTC.

The V gene is TRBV28, the J gene TRBJ2-7, with TRBD2 matching over 7 bases. This CDR3 has 14 residues. CDR1 and CDR2 from the germline V gene are MDHEN and SYDVKM. V lost 3 bases, J lost 4 bases, and 6 bases stayed unmatched. CDR3 sequence (DNA): TGTGCCAGCAGTTTTGGGCTAGCGGAGTACGAGCAGTACTTC. The encoded protein is CASSFGLAEYEQYF.

This chain uses TRBV30 with TRBJ2-7; TRBD2 aligns across 7 bases. The CDR3 runs to 15 residues. Per germline, CDR1 GTSNPN and CDR2 SVGIG (reference sequence). V dropped 4 bases and J dropped 1; count of bases not matched to a gene: 10. DNA of the CDR3: TGTGCCTGGAAATCAGGTAGCGGGCGTTCCTACGAGCAGTACTTC. The encoded protein is CAWKSGSGRSYEQYF.

CDR3 DNA: TGTGCCAGCACAGATTATCTGCCAGGGGGTGGCTACACCTTC. Its translation: CASTDYLPGGGYTF. V and J are TRBV6-6 and TRBJ1-2, with TRBD1 matching over 7 bases. With 7 bases clipped from V and 7 bases from J, the junction kept 12 bases outside the gene matches. CDR1 is MNHNY, CDR2 SVGAGI, per germline (reference sequence). The CDR3 contains 14 residues.

The chain combines TRBV11-2 with TRBJ1-2, with a weak D call TRBD1 (6 bases). CDR1 is SGHAT, CDR2 FQNNGV, per germline. This CDR3 region has 15 residues. V was trimmed by 1 base and J by 4 bases, leaving 13 bases between them. The CDR3 region has the DNA TGTGCCAGCAGCTTAGGGCGGGGGCAAGGCTATGGCTACACCTTC. This codes for CASSLGRGQGYGYTF.

The chain carries TRBV6-6 and TRBJ2-7; tentative D call: TRBD1 (7 bases). The CDR3 covers 16 residues. Per germline, CDR1 MNHNY and CDR2 SVGAGI (reference sequence). The V and J ends lost 1 base and 7 bases respectively, with 20 bases between them. The CDR3: CASSYLTGTPRGEQYF. CDR3 bases: TGTGCCAGCAGTTACTTAACCGGGACTCCCAGGGGGGAGCAGTACTTC.

V usage is TRBV29-1 and J usage is TRBJ2-5; D may be TRBD1 (5 bases). Germline V CDR1 and CDR2: SQVTM, ANQGSEA. Trimming took off 6 bases at V and 1 base at J, with 12 bases between the two ends. The CDR3 has 13 residues. The CDR3 DNA sequence: TGCAGCGTGACCAGACAGCCCCAAGAGACCCAGTACTTC. Translating gives CSVTRQPQETQYF.

V and J are TRBV1 and TRBJ2-7; the table names TRBD2, a call not compared with the DNA. TRBV1 is a pseudogene segment. This CDR3 has 14 amino acids. The CDR3 DNA reads as TGCACCATTTGGTCGGCGGGGGCCTCCTACGAGCAGTACTTC. This gives the protein CTIWSAGASYEQYF.

The J gene is TRBJ2-7, the V gene TRBV6-5, with 8 bases identical to TRBD1. Trimming took 0 bases from V and 2 from J; bases not matched to a gene: 3. The CDR3 contains 15 residues. Germline V CDR1 and CDR2: MNHEY, SVGAGI. The CDR3 here is CASSYSWDRPYEQYF. In DNA, the CDR3 is TGTGCCAGCAGTTACTCATGGGACAGGCCCTACGAGCAGTACTTC.

The rearrangement uses TRBV28 and TRBJ2-7, with TRBD1 matching over 7 bases. The V gene's germline CDR1 is MDHEN and CDR2 SYDVKM. The CDR3 has 13 amino acids. The J segment lost 0 bases and the V segment lost 6 bases, leaving 2 bases of the junction unmatched. The CDR3 coding sequence is TGTGCCAGCAGCCAGGGGGACTCCTACGAGCAGTACTTC. This codes for CASSQGDSYEQYF.

The chain carries TRBV19 and TRBJ1-6; D may be TRBD1 (5 bases). From germline, CDR1 is LNHDA and CDR2 SQIVND (reference sequence). V was shortened by 8 bases and J by 5 bases, with 16 bases between the two germline ends. The CDR3 length is 15 residues. The CDR3 DNA reads TGTGCCAGTGCCCCTGCGACAGCAAATAATTCACCCCTCCACTTT. It translates to CASAPATANNSPLHF. Full variable domain (missing parts from reference TRBV19 and TRBJ1-6): DGGITQSPKYLFRKEGQNVTLSCEQNLNHDAMYWYRQDPGQGLRLIYYSQIVNDFQKGDIAEGYSVSREKKESFPLTVTSAQKNPTAFYLCASAPATANNSPLHFGNGTRLTVT.

The CDR3 DNA reads as TGTGCCATCAGTGTGGCCCCTTCCTCTGGAAACACCATATATTTT. Amino acids: CAISVAPSSGNTIYF. The chain couples TRBV10-3 to TRBJ1-3; D remains unclear. Germline V gene lookup returns CDR1 ENHRY and CDR2 SYGVKD. V lost 4 bases and J 0 bases, leaving 10 bases between the germline ends. The length of the CDR3 is 15 residues.

V is TRBV27 and J is TRBJ1-5; D is ambiguous. CDR1 MNHEY and CDR2 SMNVEV come from the germline V gene (reference sequence). This CDR3 is 15 amino acids long. Trimming pared 2 bases from V and 2 bases from J, leaving 10 bases between. CDR3 coding DNA: TGTGCCAGCAGTTTAACCCCGGCGGGCAATCAGCCCCAGCATTTT. It specifies CASSLTPAGNQPQHF.

The gene calls are TRBV15 and TRBJ1-5, with a possible D match to TRBD1 (5 bases). The germline V gene has CDR1 LNHNV and CDR2 YYDKDF (reference sequence). The V and J ends lost 4 bases and 7 bases respectively, with 17 bases between them. This CDR3 is built from 15 residues. The CDR3 is CATSTGGRGGQPQHF. CDR3 sequence (DNA): TGTGCCACCAGCACCGGGGGGAGGGGAGGCCAGCCCCAGCATTTT.

The CDR3 bases are TGTGCCAGCAGTGACCTTGAAGCTTTCTTT. This sequence encodes CASSDLEAFF. V usage is TRBV2 and J usage is TRBJ1-1; D unclear. Germline CDR1 SNHLY, CDR2 FYNNEI. The CDR3 runs 10 residues. Trimming left V 3 bases short and J 7 bases short, with 3 bases between. The full variable domain, its missing parts supplied by reference TRBV2 and TRBJ1-1, is EPEVTQTPSHQVTQMGQEVILRCVPISNHLYFYWYRQILGQKVEFLVSFYNNEISEKSEIFDDQFSVERPDGSNFTLKIRSTKLEDSAMYFCASSDLEAFFGQGTRLTVV.

The chain uses TRBV5-6 and TRBJ2-1, with D tentatively TRBD2 (6 bases). Trimming pared 1 base from V and 3 bases from J, leaving 20 bases between. The CDR3 sequence is 18 residues long. Germline V gives CDR1 SGHDT, CDR2 YYEEEE. DNA of the CDR3: TGTGCCAGCAGCTTGAACTGGGAGGTACCCCTGGGCTACAATGAGCAGTTCTTC. As protein: CASSLNWEVPLGYNEQFF.

V is TRBV5-1 and J is TRBJ2-5; no clear D. This CDR3 comprises 15 residues. Germline CDR1 and CDR2: SGHRS and YFSETQ. Trimming cost V 2 bases and J 2 bases, with 13 bases left between them. CDR3 amino acids: CASSLGAPQQETQYF. CDR3 bases: TGCGCCAGCAGCTTAGGAGCTCCGCAGCAAGAGACCCAGTACTTC.

This sequence joins TRBV12-2 and TRBJ1-2; the D call of TRBD1 is as the table states it, not checked on the DNA. TRBV12-2 is marked as a pseudogene. This CDR3 spans 15 amino acids. This CDR3 is CASRLDRGVWDGYTF. CDR3 coding DNA: TGTGCAAGTCGCTTAGACAGGGGAGTTTGGGATGGCTACACCTTC.

The rearrangement joins TRBV7-9 to TRBJ2-5; 11 bases align to TRBD1. The CDR3 is made up of 16 amino acids. Germline CDR1 is SEHNR and CDR2 is FQNEAQ (reference sequence). DNA of the CDR3: TGTGCGGTGGGGAGGACAGGGGGCGGGATCCAAGAGACCCAGTACTTC. Its translation: CAVGRTGGGIQETQYF.

This clone was picked up a small number of times. This rearrangement joins TRBV7-9 to TRBJ2-2; a weak D match, TRBD1 (6 bases). Looked up from germline, CDR1 is SEHNR and CDR2 is FQNEAQ (reference sequence). Between the trimmed V and J ends, which lost 3 bases and 3 bases, there was a span of 8 bases. The CDR3 covers 14 residues. The CDR3: CASSFHRDTGELFF. CDR3 DNA: TGTGCCAGCAGCTTCCACAGGGACACCGGGGAGCTGTTTTTT.

The chain joins TRBV28 to TRBJ2-7, with D unclear. Germline assignment: CDR1 MDHEN and CDR2 SYDVKM. Trimming shortened V by 5 bases and J by 5 bases, and 10 bases separated the two germline ends. The CDR3 spans 12 residues. CDR3 sequence: CASSTSQDEQYF. The CDR3 nucleotides read TGTGCCAGCAGTACCTCGCAGGACGAGCAGTACTTC.

This chain connects TRBV19 to TRBJ2-4; D remains unclear. The V gene's germline CDR1 is LNHDA and CDR2 SQIVND (reference sequence). V was clipped by 2 bases and J by 4 bases, with 3 bases between them. The CDR3 runs 12 residues. The CDR3 DNA follows: TGTGCCAGTAGTATACAGAAAAACATTCAGTACTTC. Its protein product is CASSIQKNIQYF. Combining the CDR3 with reference TRBV19 and TRBJ2-4 gives the whole variable domain DGGITQSPKYLFRKEGQNVTLSCEQNLNHDAMYWYRQDPGQGLRLIYYSQIVNDFQKGDIAEGYSVSREKKESFPLTVTSAQKNPTAFYLCASSIQKNIQYFGAGTRLSVL.

The chain combines TRBV21-1 with TRBJ2-5; the table's D call, TRBD2, has no DNA check behind it. TRBV21-1 corresponds to a pseudogene. There are 15 residues in the CDR3. CDR3 protein: CASSKGSGGKETQYF. For the CDR3, the DNA is TGTGCCAGCAGCAAAGGGTCGGGGGGTAAAGAGACCCAGTACTTC.

The CDR3 DNA reads TGTGCCAGCAGCTTTGGACAGGGAATTGGTCAGCCCCAGCATTTT. This gives the protein CASSFGQGIGQPQHF. The chain links TRBV7-2 to TRBJ1-5, with TRBD1 matching 8 bases. The CDR3 has 15 residues. Germline CDR1 reads SGHTA; CDR2 reads FQGNSA. J lost 6 bases, V lost 3 bases, and 7 bases had no gene match.

This rearrangement joins TRBV6-6 to TRBJ1-1; possibly TRBD1 for D (6 bases). Trimming pared 0 bases from V and 8 bases from J, leaving 13 bases between. The length of the CDR3 is 14 residues. Germline V gene sequence: CDR1 MNHNY, CDR2 SVGAGI (reference sequence). CDR3 sequence (DNA): TGTGCCAGCAGTTACTCGGGACAATCGCGAGAAGCTTTCTTT. Translated, it gives CASSYSGQSREAFF.

The rearrangement joins TRBV5-8 to TRBJ2-7, with 9 nucleotides matching TRBD1. The V gene's germline CDR1 is SGHTS and CDR2 YDEGEE. V shed 2 bases, J shed 2 bases, and the junction held 11 bases outside the gene matches. The CDR3 totals 17 residues. CDR3 region: CASSFNAGQGGTYEQYF. The CDR3 nucleotides are TGTGCCAGCAGCTTCAATGCGGGACAGGGAGGGACCTACGAGCAGTACTTC.